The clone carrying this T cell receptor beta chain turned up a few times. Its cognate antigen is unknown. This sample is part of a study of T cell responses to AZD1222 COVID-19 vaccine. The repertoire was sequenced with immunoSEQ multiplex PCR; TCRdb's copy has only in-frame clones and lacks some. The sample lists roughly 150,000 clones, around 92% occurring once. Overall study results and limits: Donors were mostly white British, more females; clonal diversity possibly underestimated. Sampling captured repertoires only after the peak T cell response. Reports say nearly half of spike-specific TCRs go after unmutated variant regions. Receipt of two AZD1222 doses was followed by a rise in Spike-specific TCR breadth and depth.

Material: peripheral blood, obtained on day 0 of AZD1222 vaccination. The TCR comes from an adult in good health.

This CDR3 reads CASSPTQAGQQFF. CDR3 in DNA: TGTGCCAGCAGCCCCACCCAAGCGGGGCAGCAGTTCTTC. The chain employs TRBV11-2 and TRBJ2-1; 7 bases agree with TRBD2. V shed 5 bases, J shed 11 bases, and the junction held 9 bases outside the gene matches. This CDR3 has 13 residues. CDR1 is SGHAT, CDR2 FQNNGV, per germline.